Following are 22 T cell receptor beta chains from one sample sequenced in a study of cytomegalovirus exposure and HLA in healthy donors. Profiling relied on immunoSEQ multiplex PCR, and the TCRdb table lists in-frame clones only, not all of them. The data show about 360,000 clones, just over 85% seen once. The sequenced sample was PBMCs. Receptor source: a young woman in good health and CMV-seronegative.

The V and J genes are TRBV5-1 and TRBJ2-6, with 10 bases identical to TRBD2. CDR3 length equals 17 residues. After removal of 1 base from V and 1 base from J, the junction contained 2 bases not matched to a gene. The germline CDR1 and CDR2 sequences are SGHRS and YFSETQ. The CDR3 sequence: CASSLLAGESGANVLTF. DNA for the CDR3: TGCGCCAGCAGCTTGCTAGCGGGGGAATCTGGGGCCAACGTCCTGACTTTC.

This clone was observed a few times. The rearrangement joins TRBV30 to TRBJ1-1; D remains ambiguous. The V and J ends lost 5 bases and 6 bases respectively, with 10 bases between them. Germline CDR1 and CDR2: GTSNPN and SVGIG (reference sequence). This CDR3 is 11 amino acids long. The CDR3 nucleotides are TGTGCCTGGGGTCCACGGGCTGAAGCTTTCTTT. Translated, it gives CAWGPRAEAFF.

J is TRBJ1-1 and V is TRBV5-1, with D perhaps matching TRBD1 (6 bases). There are 15 residues in the CDR3. Looked up from germline, CDR1 is SGHRS and CDR2 is YFSETQ. V lost 4 bases, J lost 3 bases, and 16 bases lay in between. The CDR3 DNA follows: TGCGCCAGCAGCGAGAGACAGGTGGTAGACACTGAAGCTTTCTTT. Translated, it gives CASSERQVVDTEAFF.

The V call is TRBV27, the J call TRBJ2-5; 15 bases line up with TRBD2. The ends lost 5 bases at V and 5 bases at J; junction bases unmatched: 12. Looked up from germline, CDR1 is MNHEY and CDR2 is SMNVEV (reference sequence). This CDR3 is 18 amino acids long. The DNA of the CDR3 is TGTGCCAGCAGTCGTTGGACTAGCGGGGGGGCAAAGGAGGAGACCCAGTACTTC. This codes for CASSRWTSGGAKEETQYF.

The CDR3 coding sequence is TGTGCCAGCAGTGCCCTCACAGGGGTTGGCTACACCTTC. Its protein is CASSALTGVGYTF. The chain carries TRBV6-5 and TRBJ1-2, with 7 nucleotides matching TRBD1. Germline CDR1 reads MNHEY; CDR2 reads SVGAGI. V gave up 5 bases and J gave up 7 bases; unmatched junction bases: 7. This CDR3 region has 13 residues.

This clone was detected once. This rearrangement joins TRBV29-1 to TRBJ2-7; a weak D match, TRBD2 (7 bases). There are 15 residues in the CDR3. Trimming removed 7 bases at V and 0 bases at J, with 19 bases between. From germline, CDR1 is SQVTM and CDR2 ANQGSEA. The CDR3 sequence is CSAAQPGEGSYEQYF. CDR3 coding DNA: TGCAGCGCTGCTCAGCCAGGGGAGGGCTCCTACGAGCAGTACTTC.

V is TRBV14 and J is TRBJ1-6, with unresolved D. This CDR3 comprises 14 residues. V was trimmed by 0 bases and J by 12 bases, leaving 12 bases between them. Germline V gene lookup returns CDR1 SGHDN and CDR2 FVKESK. CDR3 residues: CASSQDAVPGPLHF. As DNA, the CDR3 is TGTGCCAGCAGCCAAGATGCAGTGCCGGGACCCCTCCACTTT.

This chain uses TRBV5-5 with TRBJ2-7; D ambiguous. V was shortened by 0 bases and J by 2 bases, with 9 bases between the two germline ends. Germline V gives CDR1 SGHKS, CDR2 YYEKEE (reference sequence). The CDR3 runs to 14 residues. CDR3 nucleotide sequence: TGTGCCAGCAGCTTGGTGGGCACCCCCTACGAGCAGTACTTC. Its protein product is CASSLVGTPYEQYF.

The genes are TRBV5-6 and TRBJ1-1, with 8 bases lining up with TRBD1. The CDR3 sequence is 13 residues long. V lost 3 bases and J lost 8; bases outside the gene matches: 6. Germline CDR1 and CDR2: SGHDT and YYEEEE. CDR3 region: CASSWSRGREAFF. CDR3 nucleotide sequence: TGTGCCAGCAGCTGGAGCAGGGGGCGCGAAGCTTTCTTT.

V is TRBV2 and J is TRBJ1-2; 9 bases map to TRBD1. Germline V gene lookup returns CDR1 SNHLY and CDR2 FYNNEI. This CDR3 region has 15 residues. Trimming cost V 6 bases and J 4 bases; bases outside gene matches: 9. This CDR3 reads CASRGDRVNTYGYTF. For the CDR3, the DNA is TGTGCCAGCAGGGGGGACAGGGTTAATACCTATGGCTACACCTTC.

The rearrangement links TRBV7-3 to TRBJ2-3, with 14 bases identical to TRBD2. Germline assignment: CDR1 SGHTA and CDR2 FQGTGA. The CDR3 sequence is 16 residues long. V lost 0 bases to trimming and J lost 10 bases; unmatched junction nucleotides: 6. CDR3 in amino acids: CASSLTGTSGGGAQYF. The CDR3 DNA sequence: TGTGCCAGCAGCTTAACAGGGACTAGCGGGGGAGGGGCGCAGTATTTT.

This chain joins TRBV4-1 and TRBJ2-7; the match to TRBD1 covers 7 bases. CDR3 length equals 14 residues. V lost 4 bases and J lost 4; bases outside the gene matches: 7. Germline values: CDR1 MGHRA, CDR2 YSYEKL. CDR3: CASSPRDSRYEQYF. DNA of the CDR3: TGCGCCAGCAGCCCCCGGGACAGCCGATACGAGCAGTACTTC.

The J gene is TRBJ1-3, the V gene TRBV2; D remains unclear. Germline values: CDR1 SNHLY, CDR2 FYNNEI. The CDR3 is made up of 15 amino acids. V was clipped by 7 bases and J by 0 bases, with 13 bases between them. CDR3 sequence (DNA): TGTGCCAGCAAGAATGAGGTCAGCTCTGGAAACACCATATATTTT. Amino acids: CASKNEVSSGNTIYF.

The chain uses TRBV28 and TRBJ1-5, with 11 bases that match TRBD1. Germline V lookup: CDR1 MDHEN, CDR2 SYDVKM. This CDR3 comprises 15 residues. V shed 6 bases, J shed 4 bases, and the junction held 5 bases outside the gene matches. CDR3 residues: CASRRTGGRNQPQHF. The CDR3 DNA follows: TGTGCCAGCAGACGGACAGGGGGCAGGAATCAGCCCCAGCATTTT.

The chain has TRBV30 and TRBJ1-5; 8 bases match TRBD1. This CDR3 is built from 13 residues. Germline CDR1 is GTSNPN and CDR2 is SVGIG (reference sequence). The V and J ends lost 2 bases and 9 bases, in that order; junction bases with no gene match: 6. CDR3 bases: TGTGCCTGGAGTACGACAGGGGATCGGCCCCAGCATTTT. This codes for CAWSTTGDRPQHF.

The chain has TRBV2 and TRBJ1-2; no firm D call. Trimming left V 4 bases short and J 1 base short, with 10 bases between. Germline V gene lookup returns CDR1 SNHLY and CDR2 FYNNEI. This CDR3 spans 14 amino acids. The CDR3 DNA is TGTGCCAGCAGTGCCCCAGAGGTTAACTATGGCTACACCTTC. Translation gives CASSAPEVNYGYTF.

The rearrangement links TRBV6-5 to TRBJ2-1, with a tentative D call TRBD2 (7 bases). The germline V gene has CDR1 MNHEY and CDR2 SVGAGI. Trimming removed 3 bases at V and 7 bases at J, with 10 bases between. The length of the CDR3 is 13 residues. CDR3 loop: CASSYGGANEQFF. CDR3 bases: TGTGCCAGCAGTTATGGGGGGGCAAATGAGCAGTTCTTC.

This clone was observed a single time. The chain couples TRBV5-6 to TRBJ1-2; tentative D call: TRBD1 (6 bases). V dropped 1 base and J dropped 3 bases, with 7 bases sitting between them. The CDR3 runs to 13 residues. CDR1 is SGHDT, CDR2 YYEEEE, per germline. In DNA, the CDR3 is TGTGCCAGCAGCTTGAACAGGGACTATGGCTACACCTTC. Protein product: CASSLNRDYGYTF.

CDR3 in DNA: TGTGCCAGCAGCCCAGGGACAGGCCAAGAGACCCAGTACTTC. Residues: CASSPGTGQETQYF. This chain links TRBV7-9 with TRBJ2-5; 8 nucleotides match TRBD1. Germline CDR1 and CDR2: SEHNR and FQNEAQ (reference sequence). The CDR3 spans 14 residues. J gave up 1 base and V 5 bases, and 3 bases lay outside the gene matches.

This rearrangement joins TRBV9 to TRBJ1-3; the D gene is possibly TRBD1 (6 bases). This CDR3 is built from 16 residues. The V end lost 0 bases, the J end lost 2 bases, and 12 bases lay between the germline ends. Germline values: CDR1 SGDLS, CDR2 YYNGEE. CDR3 bases: TGTGCCAGCAGCGTAGCCCCTACAGGGCCTGGAAACACCATATATTTT. Its protein product is CASSVAPTGPGNTIYF.

The chain employs TRBV28 and TRBJ2-5; D gene ambiguous. This CDR3 is 17 amino acids long. Germline CDR1 is MDHEN and CDR2 is SYDVKM. Trimming pared 5 bases from V and 0 bases from J, leaving 19 bases between. CDR3 protein: CASSARFWALDQETQYF. The CDR3 nucleotides are TGTGCCAGCAGTGCGCGTTTTTGGGCCCTGGACCAAGAGACCCAGTACTTC. Full variable domain (missing parts from reference TRBV28 and TRBJ2-5): DVKVTQSSRYLVKRTGEKVFLECVQDMDHENMFWYRQDPGLGLRLIYFSYDVKMKEKGDIPEGYSVSREKKERFSLILESASTNQTSMYLCASSARFWALDQETQYFGPGTRLLVL.

The chain is built from TRBV28 and TRBJ1-1; the D is unclear. Germline V gene sequence: CDR1 MDHEN, CDR2 SYDVKM. The CDR3 length is 13 residues. V gave up 3 bases and J gave up 0 bases, with 5 bases separating them. CDR3 sequence reads: CASSFPMNTEAFF. CDR3 bases: TGTGCCAGCAGTTTTCCAATGAACACTGAAGCTTTCTTT.